A selection of T cell receptor beta chains follows, all from one sample in a study of blood T cell repertoires in COVID-19. Measured with immunoSEQ multiplex PCR; TCRdb has only the in-frame clones, and not every one. The sample has under 200,000 clones, approximately 90% seen once. Sequencing used peripheral blood. The receptors stem from a man in his late teens or twenties with active or convalescent COVID-19. CDR3s include the opening cysteine and the closing phenylalanine or tryptophan. D genes are given only for firm matches. Clone size is stated in some rows and not others, as once, few, many or a class when expanded.

d_call	v_call	clone_size	j_call	cdr3_aa	cdr3_nt
.	TRBV19	.	TRBJ1-5	CASSSGKFSQPQHF	TGTGCCAGTAGTTCGGGGAAGTTTAGTCAGCCCCAGCATTTT
TRBD1	TRBV30	.	TRBJ2-3	CASDQGVSTDTQYF	TGTGCCTCCGATCAGGGGGTATCGACAGATACGCAGTATTTT
.	TRBV4-1	.	TRBJ2-6	CASSLTGPNSGANVLTF	TGCGCCAGCAGTCTAACAGGGCCGAACTCTGGGGCCAACGTCCTGACTTTC
.	TRBV4-3	.	TRBJ2-7	CASSQDRGWPYEQYF	TGCGCCAGCAGCCAAGATCGGGGGTGGCCCTACGAGCAGTACTTC
TRBD2	TRBV5-1	.	TRBJ2-1	CASSFGGSKSYNEQFF	TGCGCCAGCTCATTCGGCGGGAGTAAATCCTACAATGAGCAGTTCTTC
.	TRBV21-1	.	TRBJ2-1	CASSKASAGRLLNEQFF	TGTGCCAGCAGCAAAGCTTCGGCAGGGAGGTTACTAAATGAGCAGTTCTTC
.	TRBV11-3	.	TRBJ1-2	CASSAGWYGYTF	TGTGCCAGCAGCGCGGGGTGGTATGGCTACACCTTC
.	TRBV6-2/TRBV6-3	few	TRBJ1-1	CASSSYSSGTEAFF	TGTGCCAGCAGTTCGTACAGTTCGGGAACTGAAGCTTTCTTT
.	TRBV7-9	.	TRBJ1-1	CASSLVTGLNTEAFF	TGTGCCAGCAGCTTAGTAACAGGGTTGAACACTGAAGCTTTCTTT
.	TRBV4-2	once	TRBJ2-7	CASSQEIQSSYEQYF	TGTGCCAGCAGCCAGGAGATCCAGAGCTCCTACGAGCAGTACTTC
.	TRBV2	.	TRBJ1-1	CASSVRLANTEAFF	TGTGCCAGCAGTGTGAGGTTGGCGAACACTGAAGCTTTCTTT
TRBD1	TRBV6-2/TRBV6-3	.	TRBJ2-5	CASSTPDRGPRQETQYF	TGTGCCAGCAGCACCCCAGACAGGGGCCCCCGCCAAGAGACCCAGTACTTC
TRBD1	TRBV11-2	.	TRBJ2-7	CASSLKQGVGEQYF	TGTGCCAGCAGCCTCAAACAGGGGGTCGGAGAGCAGTACTTC
TRBD2	TRBV14	.	TRBJ2-5	CASSQGRGSGVETQYF	TGTGCCAGCAGCCAAGGCCGGGGTAGCGGGGTAGAGACCCAGTACTTC
TRBD2	TRBV4-1	.	TRBJ2-1	CASSQDERGAISNEQFF	TGCGCCAGCAGCCAAGATGAGCGGGGGGCCATAAGCAATGAGCAGTTCTTC
.	TRBV27	few	TRBJ1-2	CASSLTFGGYGYTF	TGTGCCAGCAGTTTAACCTTCGGGGGGTATGGCTACACCTTC
.	TRBV27	.	TRBJ2-1	CASSLLDEQFF	TGTGCCAGCAGTTTACTCGATGAGCAGTTCTTC
.	TRBV5-4	.	TRBJ1-3	CASSLAGREGNTIYF	TGTGCCAGCAGCTTGGCCGGCCGGGAGGGAAACACCATATATTTT
.	TRBV19	once	TRBJ1-5	CASSINDQGGQPQHF	TGTGCCAGTAGTATAAACGATCAGGGTGGCCAGCCCCAGCATTTT
.	TRBV4-2	.	TRBJ1-1	CASSQEAGLNTEAFF	TGTGCCAGCAGCCAAGAGGCGGGATTGAACACTGAAGCTTTCTTT
TRBD1	TRBV29-1	.	TRBJ1-3	CSVWTGGNTIYF	TGCAGCGTGTGGACAGGTGGAAACACCATATATTTT
.	TRBV4-1	.	TRBJ1-5	CASSQDPPQAGQPQHF	TGCGCCAGCAGCCAAGATCCCCCCCAGGCTGGGCAGCCCCAGCATTTT
.	TRBV11-1	.	TRBJ2-2	CASSLPRGRLFF	TGTGCCAGCAGCTTGCCCCGAGGAAGGCTGTTTTTT